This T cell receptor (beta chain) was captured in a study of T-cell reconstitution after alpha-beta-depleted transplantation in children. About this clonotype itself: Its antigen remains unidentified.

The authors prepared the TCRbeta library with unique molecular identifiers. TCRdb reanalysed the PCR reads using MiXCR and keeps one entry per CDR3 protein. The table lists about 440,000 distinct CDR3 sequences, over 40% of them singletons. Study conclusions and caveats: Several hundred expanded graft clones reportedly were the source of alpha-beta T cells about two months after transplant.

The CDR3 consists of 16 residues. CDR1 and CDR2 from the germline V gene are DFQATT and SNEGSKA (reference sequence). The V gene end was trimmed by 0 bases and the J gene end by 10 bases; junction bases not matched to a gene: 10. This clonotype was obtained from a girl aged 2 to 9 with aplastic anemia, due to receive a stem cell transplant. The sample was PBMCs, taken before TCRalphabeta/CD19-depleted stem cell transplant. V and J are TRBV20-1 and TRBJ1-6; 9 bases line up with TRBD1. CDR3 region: CSARDRSGTGKSPLHF. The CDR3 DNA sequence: TGCAGTGCTAGAGATCGGTCCGGGACAGGGAAGTCACCCCTCCACTTT.